This T cell receptor (beta chain) was sequenced for a study of blood T cell repertoires in COVID-19. Study in general: Samples of COVID-19 (acute and convalescent) were obtained from the United States, Italy and Spain. Sources were T cells, B-cell-depleted T cells, or PBMCs; the material itself was cDNA or gDNA.

Trimming shortened V by 4 bases and J by 3 bases, and 12 bases separated the two germline ends. Germline CDR1 reads SGHAT; CDR2 reads FQNNGV. The CDR3 sequence is 14 residues long. Here immunoSEQ multiplex PCR was the method, and the copy in TCRdb shows in-frame clones only, minus some. There are roughly 140,000 clones in the sample; approximately 90% occur only once, and around 26% lies in the top ten. This rearrangement joins TRBV11-2 to TRBJ1-2; a possible D gene is TRBD1 (6 bases). The clonotype was recovered from a human donor in a cohort sampled during active COVID-19. Specimen: peripheral blood. The CDR3 sequence is CASSSPRGDYGYTF. CDR3 in DNA: TGTGCCAGCAGCTCCCCCAGGGGAGACTATGGCTACACCTTC.